One and the same sample provided the 2 T cell receptor beta chains below, sequenced in a study of shared clonotypes between healthy human individuals. Data came from immunoSEQ multiplex PCR; TCRdb stores just in-frame clones and leaves some out. The sample holds roughly 2.5 million clones, 90% to 95% seen once. The sequenced sample consisted of naive CD4+ T cells sorted from blood. Subset given: CD45RA+ positively selected. The receptors were gathered from a man aged 18 to 35 in good health.

CDR3 bases: TGTGCCAGCAGCTTAGGCCTCGGAGGGACCCAGTACTTC. This gives the protein CASSLGLGGTQYF. J is TRBJ2-5 and V is TRBV7-9; a possible D gene is TRBD2 (5 bases). Germline CDR1 SEHNR, CDR2 FQNEAQ (reference sequence). There are 13 residues in the CDR3. Trimming took off 1 base at V and 7 bases at J, with 10 bases between the two ends.

The CDR3 protein is CASSLGIEQYF. The CDR3 coding sequence is TGTGCCAGCAGCCTTGGGATCGAGCAGTACTTC. This chain uses TRBV7-6 with TRBJ2-7; D gene uncertain. Deletions cut 5 bases from V and 6 bases from J, with 8 bases between. CDR1 and CDR2 (germline): SGHVS, FNYEAQ. This CDR3 is built from 11 residues.